This is a list of T cell receptor beta chains from one sample in a study of Tregs in tolerant kidney transplant recipients. The protocol was immunoSEQ multiplex PCR, while the TCRdb copy is restricted to in-frame clones and leaves out a portion. The sample includes nearly 50,000 clones, about 92% seen only once; the top ten take roughly a sixth. This material consisted of CD8+ T cells from blood (PBMCs), taken 12 months after the transplant. Source of these receptors: a human patient who received a combined kidney and bone marrow transplant. Part of the T cells may come from the graft donor. The CDR3 runs from the conserved cysteine through the conserved F or W. A D gene is named only where the DNA matches it firmly. Size is stated for part of the rows, as once, few or many counts, or as a class when the clone is expanded.

CASSLLGGRDPNYGYTF,TGTGCCAGCAGCTTATTAGGGGGTCGGGATCCTAACTATGGCTACACCTTC,-,TRBV13,-,TRBJ1-2
CATGGREDIQYF,TGTGCCACTGGGGGTCGGGAGGACATTCAGTACTTC,TRBD2,TRBV6-5,-,TRBJ2-4
CASSSPVVAGYTGELFF,TGTGCCAGCAGTTCCCCCGTGGTAGCGGGTTACACCGGGGAGCTGTTTTTT,TRBD2,TRBV28,-,TRBJ2-2
CASSFASGTSYEQYF,TGTGCCAGTAGTTTTGCTAGCGGGACCTCCTACGAGCAGTACTTC,TRBD2,TRBV19,-,TRBJ2-7
CASSLYSLHEQYF,TGTGCCAGCAGTTTGTACAGTCTCCACGAGCAGTACTTC,-,TRBV27,-,TRBJ2-7
CASSRTTGTGGYEQYF,TGTGCCAGCAGCCGGACGACCGGGACAGGGGGCTACGAGCAGTACTTC,TRBD1,TRBV7-2,-,TRBJ2-7
CASSFTGSSYEQYF,TGTGCCAGCAGCTTTACAGGGTCGTCCTACGAGCAGTACTTC,-,TRBV5-4,-,TRBJ2-7
CSVQRSIAGGLNEQFF,TGCAGCGTCCAAAGAAGTATAGCGGGAGGGTTGAATGAGCAGTTCTTC,TRBD2,TRBV29-1,-,TRBJ2-1
CAWSPPLGEQFF,TGTGCCTGGAGTCCACCCCTAGGCGAGCAGTTCTTC,-,TRBV30,-,TRBJ2-1
CASSLGPGSNTEAFF,TGTGCCAGCAGCTTAGGGCCAGGGTCGAACACTGAAGCTTTCTTT,-,TRBV7-8,-,TRBJ1-1
CASSSAPGNEQFF,TGTGCCAGTAGTTCTGCTCCGGGCAATGAGCAGTTCTTC,-,TRBV19,-,TRBJ2-1
CASSVEYVSGGEGANVLTF,TGTGCCAGCAGCGTAGAATATGTCAGCGGGGGAGAAGGGGCCAACGTCCTGACTTTC,TRBD2,TRBV9,once,TRBJ2-6
CASSRTSGGIGDTQYF,TGTGCCAGTTCCCGGACTAGCGGAGGCATCGGTGATACGCAGTATTTT,TRBD2,TRBV19,-,TRBJ2-3
CASSGTSPPSTDTQYF,TGTGCCAGCAGCGGGACTAGTCCACCTTCCACAGATACGCAGTATTTT,TRBD2,TRBV7-8,few,TRBJ2-3
CASSLLGSGGGITDTQYF,TGTGCCAGCAGTTTATTGGGGAGCGGGGGGGGAATCACAGATACGCAGTATTTT,TRBD2,TRBV27,-,TRBJ2-3
CASSLPYYEQYF,TGTGCCAGCAGCTTACCTTACTACGAGCAGTACTTC,-,TRBV7-9,-,TRBJ2-7
CASSFSGSGTGELFF,TGTGCCAGCAGCTTTAGCGGGAGTGGAACCGGGGAGCTGTTTTTT,TRBD2,TRBV7-6,-,TRBJ2-2
CASSQDREGAFGDTQYF,TGCGCCAGCAGCCAAGATCGGGAGGGGGCCTTCGGAGATACGCAGTATTTT,-,TRBV4-3,-,TRBJ2-3
CASSLVGGGYEQYF,TGTGCCAGCAGCTTAGTAGGTGGGGGGTACGAGCAGTACTTC,-,TRBV7-9,-,TRBJ2-7
CASSFGVDEQYF,TGTGCCAGCAGCTTCGGGGTGGACGAGCAGTACTTC,-,TRBV5-5,-,TRBJ2-7
CASSYGQMNTEAFF,TGTGCCAGCAGTTATGGACAGATGAACACTGAAGCTTTCTTT,-,TRBV6-6,-,TRBJ1-1
CSVEDLRGQYF,TGCAGCGTTGAAGATCTAAGAGGGCAGTACTTC,-,TRBV29-1,few,TRBJ2-7
CASSLRNSNTGELFF,TGTGCCAGCAGCTTAAGAAACAGTAACACCGGGGAGCTGTTTTTT,-,TRBV7-6,-,TRBJ2-2
CASSLAGGRGYEQYF,TGTGCCAGCAGCTTAGCCGGCGGCAGGGGGTACGAGCAGTACTTC,TRBD1,TRBV7-6,-,TRBJ2-7
CASSAYAGTVYGYTF,TGTGCCAGCAGTGCCTACGCCGGGACAGTGTATGGCTACACCTTC,TRBD1,TRBV6-6,few,TRBJ1-2
CASSQGLDRGLYEQYF,TGCGCCAGCAGCCAAGGTCTGGACAGGGGGCTTTACGAGCAGTACTTC,TRBD1,TRBV4-3,-,TRBJ2-7
CASSRGMEAFF,TGTGCCAGCAGCCGGGGGATGGAAGCTTTCTTT,-,TRBV11-2,-,TRBJ1-1
CASERRTGNHLNGYTF,TGTGCCAGTGAAAGACGGACAGGGAACCATTTAAATGGCTACACCTTC,TRBD1,TRBV19,-,TRBJ1-2
CASSGELSSYNEQFF,TGTGCCAGCAGCGGGGAGTTAAGCTCCTACAATGAGCAGTTCTTC,-,TRBV5-8,-,TRBJ2-1
CASSQDWGHWELFF,TGTGCCAGCAGCCAAGATTGGGGACACTGGGAGCTGTTTTTT,-,TRBV4-2,-,TRBJ2-2
CATSPNDSYEQYF,TGTGCCACCAGCCCTAACGACAGCTACGAGCAGTACTTC,-,TRBV15,-,TRBJ2-7
CASSFPTQVVEAFF,TGTGCCAGCAGTTTCCCCACTCAAGTGGTAGAAGCTTTCTTT,-,TRBV28,-,TRBJ1-1
CASSQGRWSGNTIYF,TGCGCCAGCAGCCAAGGGAGGTGGTCTGGAAACACCATATATTTT,-,TRBV4-3,medium-sized,TRBJ1-3
CASSQGSSGGSYEQYF,TGCGCCAGCAGCCAAGGGTCTAGCGGGGGCTCCTACGAGCAGTACTTC,TRBD2,TRBV4-1,once,TRBJ2-7
CASSGGGEETQYF,TGTGCCAGCAGCGGCGGGGGGGAAGAGACCCAGTACTTC,TRBD2,TRBV9,-,TRBJ2-5
CASCGQGPDNGYTF,TGTGCCAGCTGCGGACAGGGTCCCGATAATGGCTACACCTTC,TRBD1,TRBV25-1,-,TRBJ1-2
CASSLDFSGSSYNEQFF,TGCGCCAGCAGTCTTGACTTTAGCGGAAGCTCCTACAATGAGCAGTTCTTC,-,TRBV4-1,-,TRBJ2-1
CASRTRDYISYEQYF,TGTGCCAGTAGGACCCGGGACTACATCTCCTACGAGCAGTACTTC,TRBD2,TRBV19,-,TRBJ2-7
CASSRIGTGDGYTF,TGCGCCAGCAGCCGGATCGGGACAGGGGACGGCTACACCTTC,TRBD1,TRBV4-1,-,TRBJ1-2
CASSPGAGEQYF,TGTGCCAGCAGCCCAGGGGCGGGTGAGCAGTACTTC,-,TRBV9,-,TRBJ2-7
CASSLDQGLPYNEQFF,TGTGCCAGCAGCTTAGATCAGGGGCTCCCCTACAATGAGCAGTTCTTC,-,TRBV11-3,-,TRBJ2-1
CANEGFVLAGPKETQYF,TGCGCCAACGAGGGGTTCGTACTAGCGGGGCCCAAAGAGACCCAGTACTTC,TRBD2,TRBV10-1,-,TRBJ2-5
CASSSGTVNTEAFF,TGTGCCAGCAGCTCAGGGACAGTGAACACTGAAGCTTTCTTT,TRBD1,TRBV7-6,-,TRBJ1-1
CASSLADRGKWDNEQFF,TGTGCCAGCAGCTTAGCGGACAGGGGCAAGTGGGACAATGAGCAGTTCTTC,TRBD1,TRBV13,once,TRBJ2-1
CASSFQIGTGSYEQYF,TGTGCCAGCAGCTTTCAGATTGGGACAGGCTCCTACGAGCAGTACTTC,TRBD1,TRBV11-2,-,TRBJ2-7
CASSQDRGANSPLHF,TGCGCCAGCAGCCAAGACAGGGGCGCTAATTCACCCCTCCACTTT,-,TRBV4-1,-,TRBJ1-6
CASSLLGLADEETQYF,TGCGCCAGCAGCTTGTTGGGCCTAGCGGACGAAGAGACCCAGTACTTC,TRBD2,TRBV5-1,-,TRBJ2-5
CASSIGRTNTEAFF,TGTGCCAGTAGTATTGGCAGGACAAACACTGAAGCTTTCTTT,-,TRBV19,-,TRBJ1-1
CASSASKGYTF,TGTGCCAGCAGCGCCTCTAAAGGCTACACCTTC,-,TRBV9,-,TRBJ1-2
CASSGSGGAKNIQYF,TGTGCCAGCAGCGGTAGCGGGGGAGCCAAAAACATTCAGTACTTC,TRBD2,TRBV9,-,TRBJ2-4
CASSLVGAGQGLYEQYF,TGTGCCAGCAGCTTAGTCGGCGCGGGACAGGGGTTATACGAGCAGTACTTC,TRBD1,TRBV7-9,few,TRBJ2-7
CASSAGTAGYTF,TGTGCCAGCAGCGCTGGGACAGCTGGCTACACCTTC,TRBD1,TRBV7-9,-,TRBJ1-2